Below are 24 T cell receptor beta chains sequenced from a single sample in a study of neurological immune-mediated disorders. This sample's time point: longitudinal time-point 2. TCRdb redid the calling of the 5' RACE reads with MiXCR, one entry per CDR3 protein. The repertoire consists of about 90,000 distinct CDR3 sequences, with over 10% occurring once and the leading ten covering roughly 4.8%. The sample was PBMCs. The receptor set was obtained from a female donor with HTLV-1-associated myelopathy (HAM/TSP).

This clonotype was seen ten or more times. The V call is TRBV5-1, the J call TRBJ1-2; possibly TRBD1 for D (6 bases). V was pared by 1 base and J by 4 bases, with 17 bases between. The CDR3 extends over 16 amino acids. Germline-derived CDR1 and CDR2 are SGHRS and YFSETQ. CDR3 sequence: CASSLSGGRGGYGYTF. The CDR3 bases are TGCGCCAGCAGCTTGTCTGGGGGGCGCGGGGGCTATGGCTACACCTTC.

In this sample, this clonotype turned up many times. A junction end diverges from the germline sequence, so it may reflect a read error. V gene TRBV20-1 combines with J gene TRBJ2-3; 7 bases agree with TRBD2. The CDR3 sequence is 15 residues long. Germline CDR1 and CDR2: DFQATT and SNEGSKA (reference sequence). Written as DNA, the CDR3 is TGCAGTGCTAGAGATTGGCCGACTAGCAGAGATACGCAGTATTTT. It yields the protein CSARDWPTSRDTQYF.

This clonotype was counted many times. The chain employs TRBV28 and TRBJ2-7; D possibly corresponds to TRBD1 (5 bases). Germline V gene sequence: CDR1 MDHEN, CDR2 SYDVKM. There are 14 residues in the CDR3. V was cut by 3 bases and J by 2 bases, with 11 bases left in between. The CDR3 DNA is TGTGCCAGCAGTTTCCTCGACAGAACCTACGAGCAGTACTTC. It yields the protein CASSFLDRTYEQYF.

There are many counts of this clonotype. V and J are TRBV6-1 and TRBJ1-1; D not certain. CDR1 is MNHNS and CDR2 is SASEGT in the germline V gene. CDR3 length: 13 amino acids. V gave up 3 bases and J gave up 8 bases, with 13 bases separating them. The CDR3 sequence: CASSDNIYEEAFF. The CDR3, as DNA: TGTGCCAGCAGTGACAACATCTACGAGGAAGCTTTCTTT.

Points on this clonotype: A read error may explain this, as a much larger clone is one base away. The chain joins TRBV27 to TRBJ2-7, with 8 bases fitting TRBD2. Germline V lookup: CDR1 MNHEY, CDR2 SMNVEV (reference sequence). The CDR3 consists of 14 residues. The CDR3 DNA follows: TGTTCCACCGGACTGCGGGGGGACTCCTACGAGCAGTACTTC. Protein sequence: CSTGLRGDSYEQYF.

This sequence joins TRBV5-1 and TRBJ2-7; 12 bases fit TRBD1. This CDR3 is built from 16 residues. V lost 3 bases, J lost 6 bases, and 10 bases stayed unmatched. Per the germline V gene, CDR1 is SGHRS and CDR2 is YFSETQ. This chain's CDR3 is CASSSNRDRGQLEQYF. The CDR3 DNA sequence: TGCGCCAGCAGCTCGAACCGGGACAGGGGGCAACTCGAGCAGTACTTC.

This clonotype is medium-sized by share. The CDR3 DNA follows: TGTGCCAGCAGACTGGCGGGCGCTACGGGCGAGCAGTACTTC. Translating it yields CASRLAGATGEQYF. The chain links TRBV12-3 or TRBV12-4 to TRBJ2-7, with D possibly being TRBD2 (5 bases). V was pared by 6 bases and J by 6 bases, with 18 bases between. CDR3 length: 14 residues.

This clonotype was seen repeatedly, ten times or more. The chain couples TRBV3-1 to TRBJ2-3; D is possibly TRBD1 or TRBD2 (5 bases each). The CDR3 has 15 residues. Per the germline V gene, CDR1 is LGHDT and CDR2 is YNNKEL (reference sequence). Trimming removed 3 bases from V and 4 bases from J, with 14 bases in between. In DNA, the CDR3 is TGTGCCAGCAGCCAGGGACGGACCGGACCAGATACGCAGTATTTT. Its translation is CASSQGRTGPDTQYF.

J is TRBJ2-1 and V is TRBV7-9; 8 bases map to TRBD2. The CDR3 sequence is 15 residues long. V dropped 7 bases and J dropped 9; count of bases not matched to a gene: 14. Germline lookup yields CDR1 SEHNR and CDR2 FQNEAQ (reference sequence). The CDR3, as DNA: TGTGCCAGCACCCACCTAGCGGGCGACGAGGGTGAGCAGTTCTTC. Amino acid sequence: CASTHLAGDEGEQFF.

This clonotype was counted at least ten times. V is TRBV5-1 and J is TRBJ2-7; D is perhaps TRBD1 (7 bases). The CDR3 contains 15 residues. Germline-derived CDR1 and CDR2 are SGHRS and YFSETQ. V gave up 1 base and J gave up 2 bases, with 13 bases separating them. The DNA for the CDR3 is TGCGCCAGCAGCTTGACAGGGGCGGGGACCTACGAGCAGTACTTC. Amino acids: CASSLTGAGTYEQYF.

This clonotype was observed once. The chain combines TRBV4-1 with TRBJ2-7; possible D gene TRBD1, 6 bases. The V end lost 4 bases, the J end lost 11 bases, and 27 bases lay between the germline ends. The germline CDR1 and CDR2 sequences are MGHRA and YSYEKL. The CDR3 is made up of 16 amino acids. The CDR3: CASSRTDFSAGVKKYF. DNA for the CDR3: TGCGCCAGCAGCCGCACAGATTTCTCGGCAGGGGTCAAGAAGTACTTC.

This clonotype was seen repeatedly, ten times or more. V gene TRBV7-2 combines with J gene TRBJ1-1, with D tentatively TRBD1 (6 bases). Trimming stripped 4 bases from V and 1 base from J, with 10 bases between. Germline lookup yields CDR1 SGHTA and CDR2 FQGNSA. The CDR3 spans 14 residues. The CDR3: CASSSSRGNTEAFF. DNA of the CDR3: TGTGCCAGCAGCTCGAGCAGGGGGAACACTGAAGCTTTCTTT. Full variable domain (outside the CDR3, taken from reference TRBV7-2 and TRBJ1-1): GAGVSQSPSNKVTEKGKDVELRCDPISGHTALYWYRQSLGQGLEFLIYFQGNSAPDKSGLPSDRFSAERTGGSVSTLTIQRTQQEDSAVYLCASSSSRGNTEAFFGQGTRLTVV.

This clonotype was recorded at least ten times. This chain joins TRBV28 and TRBJ2-5; D is possibly TRBD2 (6 bases). The CDR3 sequence is 17 residues long. Germline lookup yields CDR1 MDHEN and CDR2 SYDVKM. The germline V and J ends were trimmed by 6 bases and 1 base, with 21 bases remaining between them. The chain's CDR3 is CASSAQTALGGQETQYF. The CDR3 DNA is TGTGCCAGCAGCGCGCAGACGGCGCTCGGGGGCCAAGAGACCCAGTACTTC.

The chain joins TRBV7-2 to TRBJ2-7; 8 bases align to TRBD1. With 5 bases clipped from V and 3 bases from J, the junction kept 12 bases outside the gene matches. The CDR3 loop spans 16 amino acids. The germline V gene encodes CDR1 SGHTA and CDR2 FQGNSA. Here the CDR3 reads CASSDTGGPFLYEQYF. The CDR3 bases are TGTGCCAGCAGCGACACAGGGGGGCCCTTTCTCTACGAGCAGTACTTC.

This clonotype occurred many times. The V call is TRBV13, the J call TRBJ2-7; D remains unclear. Trimming took 4 bases from V and 2 from J, leaving 9 bases between them. The CDR3 is 13 amino acids. Germline CDR1 and CDR2: PRHDT and FYEKMQ (reference sequence). DNA of the CDR3: TGTGCCAGCAGCTACGGGCAGGCCTACGAGCAGTACTTC. It yields the protein CASSYGQAYEQYF.

The chain employs TRBV20-1 and TRBJ2-2, with D possibly called TRBD1 or TRBD2 (5 bases each). The V end lost 6 bases, the J end lost 4 bases, and 15 bases lay between the germline ends. The germline CDR1 and CDR2 sequences are DFQATT and SNEGSKA (reference sequence). The CDR3 length is 14 residues. CDR3 bases: TGCAGTGCCCTTAGCTCAGGGAGCACCGGGGAGCTGTTTTTT. Residues: CSALSSGSTGELFF.

At least ten counts were recorded for this clonotype. The V gene is TRBV12-3 or TRBV12-4, the J gene TRBJ2-1, with a weak D call TRBD2 (5 bases). This CDR3 comprises 13 residues. V lost 6 bases, J lost 3 bases, and 9 bases lay in between. CDR3 amino acids: CASRAGNYNEQFF. CDR3 DNA sequence: TGTGCCAGCAGGGCCGGGAACTACAATGAGCAGTTCTTC.

The V gene is TRBV4-1, the J gene TRBJ2-7; TRBD1 matches at 7 bases. Unmatched junction bases numbered 10, after V lost 1 base and J lost 1 base. CDR1 is MGHRA, CDR2 YSYEKL, per germline. This CDR3 is 17 amino acids long. The CDR3 coding sequence is TGCGCCAGCAGCCAAGGGCCGGGGCAGGGGGTATCCTACGAGCAGTACTTC. Its translation is CASSQGPGQGVSYEQYF.

This clonotype showed up many times. The V call is TRBV5-1, the J call TRBJ2-3; 11 nucleotides agree with TRBD2. With 4 bases clipped from V and 2 bases from J, the junction kept 6 bases outside the gene matches. The germline V gene encodes CDR1 SGHRS and CDR2 YFSETQ. This CDR3 is 16 amino acids long. The CDR3 sequence is CASSRISGGATDTQYF. CDR3 in DNA: TGCGCCAGCAGCAGAATTAGCGGGGGGGCCACAGATACGCAGTATTTT.

The sample holds a few counts of this clonotype. V and J are TRBV25-1 and TRBJ2-7; 9 nucleotides line up with TRBD1. V was clipped by 3 bases and J by 6 bases; unmatched bases: 9. This CDR3 comprises 15 residues. Germline V CDR1 and CDR2: MGHDK, SYGVNS. The DNA for the CDR3 is TGTGCCAGCAGTGAGGCCGGGACAGGGTATCGCGAGCAGTACTTC. The encoded protein is CASSEAGTGYREQYF.

This clonotype was counted ten times or more. This rearrangement joins TRBV20-1 to TRBJ2-7, with 13 bases that match TRBD2. Germline CDR1 reads DFQATT; CDR2 reads SNEGSKA (reference sequence). The length of the CDR3 is 15 residues. V shed 6 bases, J shed 3 bases, and the junction held 8 bases outside the gene matches. DNA for the CDR3: TGCAGTGCCACTAGCGGGGGGGCAGCTCGCTACGAGCAGTACTTC. It encodes CSATSGGAARYEQYF.

This clonotype was detected only a few times. The CDR3 nucleotides are TGTGCCAGCTCACCCGCCCCCGGGACAGGGGTAGAGACCCAGTACTTC. It encodes CASSPAPGTGVETQYF. The chain employs TRBV18 and TRBJ2-5, with TRBD1 identical over 10 bases. The V segment lost 3 bases and the J segment 4 bases; nucleotides outside the gene matches: 8. The CDR3 is 16 amino acids. Germline assignment: CDR1 KGHSH and CDR2 LQKENI. Supplemented by reference TRBV18 and TRBJ2-5, the full variable domain reads NAGVMQNPRHLVRRRGQEARLRCSPMKGHSHVYWYRQLPEEGLKFMVYLQKENIIDESGMPKERFSAEFPKEGPSILRIQQVVRGDSAAYFCASSPAPGTGVETQYFGPGTRLLVL.

This clonotype occurred many times. The CDR3 reads CSVYRGKGEAFF. The CDR3 DNA reads TGCAGCGTTTACAGGGGGAAGGGTGAAGCTTTCTTT. The chain is built from TRBV29-1 and TRBJ1-1, with TRBD1 matching 8 bases. This CDR3 is built from 12 residues. J was trimmed by 7 bases and V by 5 bases; bases with no gene match: 6. CDR1 is SQVTM and CDR2 is ANQGSEA in the germline V gene.

The chain joins TRBV7-9 to TRBJ1-5; D is uncertain. The germline gives CDR1 SEHNR, CDR2 FQNEAQ (reference sequence). The CDR3 has 15 amino acids. The ends were cut back, 1 base at V and 2 bases at J, with 9 bases in the middle. CDR3 in amino acids: CASSLGAVGNQPQHF. In DNA, the CDR3 is TGTGCCAGCAGCTTAGGAGCAGTAGGCAATCAGCCCCAGCATTTT.